These 25 T cell receptor beta chains were all obtained from the same sample, sequenced in a study of blood T cell repertoires in COVID-19. Clones were sequenced by immunoSEQ multiplex PCR, and TCRdb holds only the in-frame ones, with some missing. The table records under 200,000 clones, 87% of them present only once. The sample comprised peripheral blood. The receptor set was obtained from a man in his 60s with active or convalescent COVID-19.

The chain carries TRBV2 and TRBJ2-2, with 10 bases matching TRBD2. CDR1 is SNHLY and CDR2 is FYNNEI in the germline V gene. This CDR3 contains 15 residues. V shed 9 bases and J 8 bases; nucleotides not matched to a gene: 12. This chain's CDR3 is CARGTSGVPGGELFF. In DNA, the CDR3 is TGTGCCAGAGGCACTAGCGGGGTCCCAGGGGGGGAGCTGTTTTTT. Variable domain in full (rest from reference TRBV2 and TRBJ2-2): EPEVTQTPSHQVTQMGQEVILRCVPISNHLYFYWYRQILGQKVEFLVSFYNNEISEKSEIFDDQFSVERPDGSNFTLKIRSTKLEDSAMYFCARGTSGVPGGELFFGEGSRLTVL.

The rearrangement links TRBV11-2 to TRBJ2-1; possibly TRBD2 for D (5 bases). The CDR3 contains 13 residues. Trimming pared 8 bases from V and 6 bases from J, leaving 14 bases between. From germline, CDR1 is SGHAT and CDR2 FQNNGV. CDR3: CASVRTGSNEQFF. Here the CDR3 DNA reads TGTGCCAGCGTTCGGACTGGAAGCAATGAGCAGTTCTTC.

This sequence joins TRBV27 and TRBJ2-3; TRBD2 matches at 8 bases. Germline V gene data show CDR1 as MNHEY and CDR2 as SMNVEV (reference sequence). The CDR3 length is 14 residues. Unmatched junction bases numbered 9, after V lost 5 bases and J lost 8 bases. The CDR3 region has the DNA TGTGCCAGCAGTCTCTCACGGGGGGGCGGTACGCAGTATTTT. This codes for CASSLSRGGGTQYF.

This rearrangement joins TRBV2 to TRBJ2-7, with D perhaps matching TRBD2 (7 bases). The CDR3 totals 12 residues. Germline CDR1 reads SNHLY; CDR2 reads FYNNEI. The V end was cut by 8 bases, the J end by 0 bases, with 8 bases between. CDR3 nucleotide sequence: TGTGCCAGCGGGGGGGCCTCCTACGAGCAGTACTTC. Residues: CASGGASYEQYF.

This rearrangement joins TRBV13 to TRBJ1-1; D is possibly TRBD1 (6 bases). V was pared by 3 bases and J by 0 bases, with 11 bases between. Germline V gene lookup returns CDR1 PRHDT and CDR2 FYEKMQ (reference sequence). This CDR3 comprises 15 residues. CDR3 protein: CASSLGGLLNTEAFF. In DNA form, the CDR3 reads TGTGCCAGCAGCTTGGGGGGGCTGCTGAACACTGAAGCTTTCTTT.

The chain carries TRBV5-1 and TRBJ2-6; 7 nucleotides match TRBD1. The CDR3 is 16 amino acids. V was clipped by 5 bases and J by 0 bases; unmatched bases: 5. Germline-derived CDR1 and CDR2 are SGHRS and YFSETQ. The CDR3 bases are TGCGCCAGCAGTCCCGGGACAGCCTCTGGGGCCAACGTCCTGACTTTC. Its translation: CASSPGTASGANVLTF.

This clone was seen once. The chain combines TRBV11-2 with TRBJ1-1; 9 bases are a match to TRBD1. This CDR3 spans 14 amino acids. The V gene end was trimmed by 5 bases and the J gene end by 4 bases; junction bases not matched to a gene: 5. Germline assignment: CDR1 SGHAT and CDR2 FQNNGV. The CDR3 sequence: CASSRKTGGTEAFF. The CDR3 DNA reads as TGTGCCAGCAGCCGTAAGACAGGGGGCACTGAAGCTTTCTTT.

Comment on this clone: Other DNA sequences within the sample encode an identical CDR3. V and J are TRBV18 and TRBJ2-3; 8 bases align to TRBD2. V trimming: 3 bases; J trimming: 1 base; junction bases outside the gene matches: 3. Germline CDR1 and CDR2: KGHSH and LQKENI. This CDR3 has 15 residues. CDR3 in amino acids: CASSPGLEGTDTQYF. The CDR3 nucleotides read TGTGCCAGCTCACCGGGACTAGAAGGCACAGATACGCAGTATTTT.

This chain connects TRBV5-4 to TRBJ2-5; 10 bases align to TRBD2. V lost 4 bases, J lost 6 bases, and 6 bases stayed unmatched. CDR3 size: 14 residues. Germline V gene data show CDR1 as SGHNT and CDR2 as YYREEE (reference sequence). CDR3 DNA: TGTGCCAGCAGCCGCGGGACTAGCGACAAGACCCAGTACTTC. Its translation: CASSRGTSDKTQYF.

The chain couples TRBV24-1 to TRBJ2-7; 7 bases fit TRBD1. There are 14 residues in the CDR3. Unmatched junction bases numbered 7, after V lost 2 bases and J lost 7 bases. Germline V lookup: CDR1 KGHDR, CDR2 SFDVKD. The CDR3 DNA sequence: TGTGCCACCAGTGATTCGAGGGGGCCGGGGGAGCAGTACTTC. Amino acids: CATSDSRGPGEQYF.

The CDR3 is CASSLGQGEDPLHF. CDR3 in DNA: TGCGCCAGCAGCTTGGGACAGGGAGAAGACCCCCTCCACTTT. The V call is TRBV5-1, the J call TRBJ1-6; TRBD1 matches 7 bases. Germline CDR1 is SGHRS and CDR2 is YFSETQ. Trimming cost V 0 bases and J 13 bases; bases outside gene matches: 7. The CDR3 sequence is 14 residues long.

V is TRBV29-1 and J is TRBJ2-7; the D gene is possibly TRBD2 (6 bases). Trimming left V 2 bases short and J 6 bases short, with 17 bases between. The CDR3 is 14 residues long. Germline V CDR1 and CDR2: SQVTM, ANQGSEA. The CDR3 nucleotides read TGCAGCGTTGAAATACGTGGCGGGCGGGGCGAGCAGTACTTC. Protein sequence: CSVEIRGGRGEQYF.

J is TRBJ1-5 and V is TRBV27; 7 bases are shared with TRBD1. Germline V gene data show CDR1 as MNHEY and CDR2 as SMNVEV (reference sequence). The CDR3 is 15 amino acids. Trimming took 0 bases from V and 6 from J; bases not matched to a gene: 5. CDR3 residues: CASSLSGQVIQPQHF. The CDR3 region has the DNA TGTGCCAGCAGTTTATCCGGACAGGTCATTCAGCCCCAGCATTTT.

The rearrangement links TRBV5-1 to TRBJ2-5; 8 nucleotides match TRBD1. The CDR3 has 15 residues. The J segment lost 0 bases and the V segment lost 0 bases, leaving 1 base of the junction unmatched. CDR1 is SGHRS, CDR2 YFSETQ, per germline. CDR3 coding DNA: TGCGCCAGCAGCTTGGGGGACAGGAACCAAGAGACCCAGTACTTC. Its translation is CASSLGDRNQETQYF.

This clone came up a few times. The chain carries TRBV11-2 and TRBJ1-1, with 7 positions matching TRBD1. The CDR3 covers 14 residues. The germline V gene encodes CDR1 SGHAT and CDR2 FQNNGV. With 5 bases clipped from V and 4 bases from J, the junction kept 7 bases outside the gene matches. CDR3 bases: TGTGCCAGCAGCGCCTACAGGGGCGGCACTGAAGCTTTCTTT. Protein: CASSAYRGGTEAFF.

This sequence joins TRBV3-1 (or the pseudogene TRBV3-2) and TRBJ2-3; possible D gene TRBD2, 5 bases. This CDR3 contains 14 residues. Trimming removed 5 bases at V and 1 base at J, with 10 bases between. Germline-derived CDR1 and CDR2 are LGHDT and YNNKEL (reference sequence). The CDR3 DNA reads as TGTGCCAGCAGCAGCGGTGGGCGCACAGATACGCAGTATTTT. This translates into CASSSGGRTDTQYF.

The CDR3 DNA reads TGTGCCAGCAGCCTCCCACGTAGCGGGGGGGAGACCCAGTACTTC. Amino acids: CASSLPRSGGETQYF. This rearrangement joins TRBV5-6 to TRBJ2-5, with 10 bases lining up with TRBD2. The V gene's germline CDR1 is SGHDT and CDR2 YYEEEE. This CDR3 is 15 amino acids long. The V gene end was trimmed by 4 bases and the J gene end by 5 bases; junction bases not matched to a gene: 8. Together with reference TRBV5-6 and TRBJ2-5, the CDR3 gives the full variable domain: DAGVTQSPTHLIKTRGQQVTLRCSPKSGHDTVSWYQQALGQGPQFIFQYYEEEERQRGNFPDRFSGHQFPNYSSELNVNALLLGDSALYLCASSLPRSGGETQYFGPGTRLLVL.

Remarks on this clone: The sample carries other DNA sequences with the same CDR3. The V gene is TRBV11-2, the J gene TRBJ2-5; no reliable D call. Germline loops: CDR1 SGHAT, CDR2 FQNNGV. V lost 5 bases to trimming and J lost 5 bases, with 6 bases between them. The length of the CDR3 is 11 residues. The CDR3 here is CASSLSETQYF. For the CDR3, the DNA is TGTGCCAGCAGCCTATCTGAGACCCAGTACTTC. The full variable domain, with the rest looked up from reference TRBV11-2 and TRBJ2-5, is EAGVAQSPRYKIIEKRQSVAFWCNPISGHATLYWYQQILGQGPKLLIQFQNNGVVDDSQLPKDRFSAERLKGVDSTLKIQPAKLEDSAVYLCASSLSETQYFGPGTRLLVL.

The V and J genes are TRBV27 and TRBJ1-1, with D perhaps matching TRBD1 (6 bases). The CDR3 loop spans 13 amino acids. The germline V gene encodes CDR1 MNHEY and CDR2 SMNVEV (reference sequence). The V gene lost 3 bases and the J gene lost 7 bases, with 12 bases spanning the gap. CDR3 DNA sequence: TGTGCCAGCAGTTTTTATGACAGGAGTGAAGCTTTCTTT. This gives the protein CASSFYDRSEAFF.

Notes on this clone: The sample contains more than one DNA sequence encoding this CDR3. This chain's CDR3 is CASSLGTANYGYTF. The CDR3 region has the DNA TGCGCCAGCAGCTTGGGGACAGCTAACTATGGCTACACCTTC. This chain joins TRBV5-1 and TRBJ1-2; TRBD1 is a possible D gene (6 bases). The CDR3 runs to 14 residues. The germline V gene has CDR1 SGHRS and CDR2 YFSETQ. Trimming cost V 0 bases and J 0 bases, with 6 bases left between them.

This chain links TRBV10-3 with TRBJ2-3; D is ambiguous. The CDR3 is 14 residues long. Germline values: CDR1 ENHRY, CDR2 SYGVKD. V was shortened by 2 bases and J by 4 bases, with 10 bases between the two germline ends. CDR3 residues: CAISETGSSDTQYF. In DNA form, the CDR3 reads TGTGCCATCAGTGAGACGGGTAGCTCAGATACGCAGTATTTT.

This clone came up a few times. The chain joins TRBV6-5 to TRBJ2-1; the match to TRBD1 covers 10 bases. CDR1 MNHEY and CDR2 SVGAGI come from the germline V gene. J was trimmed by 4 bases and V by 5 bases; bases with no gene match: 5. The CDR3 runs to 15 residues. The CDR3 sequence: CASSPGTGEYNEQFF. CDR3 sequence (DNA): TGTGCCAGCAGTCCCGGGACAGGGGAATACAATGAGCAGTTCTTC.

The chain has TRBV11-2 and TRBJ1-2; the D gene is possibly TRBD1 (5 bases). Trimming cost V 0 bases and J 4 bases, with 9 bases left between them. This CDR3 spans 14 amino acids. CDR1 is SGHAT, CDR2 FQNNGV, per germline. The CDR3 DNA reads as TGTGCCAGCAGCTTAGATATGGGGCCCTATGGCTACACCTTC. Translation: CASSLDMGPYGYTF. Filled out from reference TRBV11-2 and TRBJ1-2, the complete variable domain reads EAGVAQSPRYKIIEKRQSVAFWCNPISGHATLYWYQQILGQGPKLLIQFQNNGVVDDSQLPKDRFSAERLKGVDSTLKIQPAKLEDSAVYLCASSLDMGPYGYTFGSGTRLTVV.

This chain connects TRBV24-1 to TRBJ1-5; 7 nucleotides agree with TRBD1. The CDR3 is made up of 15 amino acids. V lost 3 bases, J lost 4 bases, and 5 bases stayed unmatched. The germline V gene encodes CDR1 KGHDR and CDR2 SFDVKD. CDR3 sequence (DNA): TGTGCCACCAGTGATCCCGGGACAGCAAATCAGCCCCAGCATTTT. This translates into CATSDPGTANQPQHF.

This clone came up once. The CDR3 nucleotides read TGTGCCAGCAGTTTATCCGCCGGGACAGGGAGGTACGAGCAGTACTTC. Translated: CASSLSAGTGRYEQYF. J is TRBJ2-7 and V is TRBV27, with 9 bases aligning to TRBD1. Germline V CDR1 and CDR2: MNHEY, SMNVEV (reference sequence). The CDR3 covers 16 residues. The junction had 7 bases not matched to a gene; V was cut back by 0 bases and J by 4 bases.